This TCR beta chain stems from a study of cytomegalovirus exposure and HLA in healthy donors. About the study: An earlier analysis identified 120 million or so unique TCR beta sequences in some 170 million T cells. Overall study results and limits: In a later analysis, TCR beta V- and J-gene trimming showed a link to a missense DCLRE1C variant. Productive status was seen about 90% or about 30% of the time for most TCR beta V segments in an earlier analysis.

This clone appeared a few times. Its antigen is currently unknown. The PCR made use of 60 Vbeta and 13 Jbeta primers. Some clones are missing from TCRdb's copy, which holds only in-frame ones; the method was immunoSEQ multiplex PCR. The data show a few hundred thousand clones, roughly two thirds seen once. CDR3 length: 15 amino acids. The sample comprised PBMCs. The chain carries TRBV21-1 and TRBJ2-2; the table's TRBD2 call for D was not verified on the DNA. TRBV21-1 is classified as a pseudogene. This TCR came from a female donor in good health and CMV-seronegative. The CDR3 reads CASIRTSGNTGELFF. In nucleotides, the CDR3 is TGTGCCAGCATCAGGACTAGCGGGAACACCGGGGAGCTGTTTTTT.